The next 17 T cell receptor beta chains were all read from a single sample in a study of cytomegalovirus exposure and HLA in healthy donors. Amplification used 60 Vbeta primers and 13 Jbeta primers. Some clones are missing from TCRdb's copy, which holds only in-frame ones; the method was immunoSEQ multiplex PCR. The sample contains around 130,000 clones, under 85% of which appear only once. Sequenced input: PBMCs. All receptors derive from a boy younger than 18 in good health and CMV-seronegative.

The gene calls are TRBV9 and TRBJ2-1; D ambiguous. This CDR3 spans 14 amino acids. V was trimmed by 2 bases and J by 5 bases, leaving 11 bases between them. From germline, CDR1 is SGDLS and CDR2 YYNGEE. Here the CDR3 reads CASSVRSLDNEQFF. The CDR3 region has the DNA TGTGCCAGCAGCGTCAGGTCCCTCGACAATGAGCAGTTCTTC. The complete variable domain, with remaining parts taken from reference TRBV9 and TRBJ2-1, reads DSGVTQTPKHLITATGQRVTLRCSPRSGDLSVYWYQQSLDQGLQFLIQYYNGEERAKGNILERFSAQQFPDLHSELNLSSLELGDSALYFCASSVRSLDNEQFFGPGTRLTVL.

The chain employs TRBV9 and TRBJ2-7; 9 positions agree with TRBD2. Germline V gene lookup returns CDR1 SGDLS and CDR2 YYNGEE. This CDR3 is 17 amino acids long. J was trimmed by 1 base and V by 0 bases; bases with no gene match: 8. CDR3 loop: CASSVAGGTSMSYEQYF. The CDR3 bases are TGTGCCAGCAGCGTAGCTGGTGGGACTAGCATGTCCTACGAGCAGTACTTC. The whole variable domain, remainder taken from reference TRBV9 and TRBJ2-7, is DSGVTQTPKHLITATGQRVTLRCSPRSGDLSVYWYQQSLDQGLQFLIQYYNGEERAKGNILERFSAQQFPDLHSELNLSSLELGDSALYFCASSVAGGTSMSYEQYFGPGTRLTVT.

The chain joins TRBV14 to TRBJ1-1; D remains ambiguous. CDR1 is SGHDN and CDR2 is FVKESK in the germline V gene. The CDR3 contains 13 residues. Trimming left V 0 bases short and J 1 base short, with 3 bases between. The CDR3 loop is CASSQDRNTEAFF. CDR3 sequence (DNA): TGTGCCAGCAGCCAAGACAGGAACACTGAAGCTTTCTTT.

The chain recombines TRBV7-2 with TRBJ1-3, with 7 bases identical to TRBD1. The V and J ends lost 5 bases and 2 bases, in that order; junction bases with no gene match: 6. The CDR3 has 15 amino acids. Germline CDR1 is SGHTA and CDR2 is FQGNSA. The CDR3 DNA reads TGTGCCAGCAGCCGACAGGGAACTGCTGGAAACACCATATATTTT. This sequence encodes CASSRQGTAGNTIYF. Variable domain in full (rest from reference TRBV7-2 and TRBJ1-3): GAGVSQSPSNKVTEKGKDVELRCDPISGHTALYWYRQSLGQGLEFLIYFQGNSAPDKSGLPSDRFSAERTGGSVSTLTIQRTQQEDSAVYLCASSRQGTAGNTIYFGEGSWLTVV.

V and J are TRBV27 and TRBJ2-3, with D perhaps matching TRBD1 (5 bases). Per germline, CDR1 MNHEY and CDR2 SMNVEV (reference sequence). The CDR3 consists of 14 residues. V lost 5 bases to trimming and J lost 1 base, with 10 bases between them. The CDR3 here is CASSIFRGTDTQYF. The CDR3 nucleotides are TGTGCCAGCAGTATTTTCAGGGGCACAGATACGCAGTATTTT.

This chain uses TRBV9 with TRBJ2-1; D unresolved. Germline CDR1 is SGDLS and CDR2 is YYNGEE. The CDR3 runs to 14 residues. The V end was cut by 3 bases, the J end by 0 bases, with 7 bases between. The CDR3: CASSGDISYNEQFF. The DNA of the CDR3 is TGTGCCAGCAGCGGAGATATCTCCTACAATGAGCAGTTCTTC.

The chain recombines TRBV19 with TRBJ2-5, with 8 bases matching TRBD1. The CDR3 has 13 residues. Per the germline V gene, CDR1 is LNHDA and CDR2 is SQIVND (reference sequence). Germline trimming cut 11 bases from V and 5 bases from J; bases unmatched to any gene: 10. Written as DNA, the CDR3 is TGTGCCGCAGGGCCCGACAGGGGTGAGACCCAGTACTTC. Amino acid sequence: CAAGPDRGETQYF.

V is TRBV18 and J is TRBJ2-3; 7 bases line up with TRBD1. The CDR3 contains 15 residues. The V gene's germline CDR1 is KGHSH and CDR2 LQKENI. V lost 4 bases and J lost 9; bases outside the gene matches: 13. The CDR3 DNA follows: TGTGCCAGCTCACTCGGACAGGTAGACTACCTAACGCAGTATTTT. This gives the protein CASSLGQVDYLTQYF.

V usage is TRBV5-1 and J usage is TRBJ2-5; possible D gene TRBD2, 7 bases. The CDR3 length is 15 residues. Per germline, CDR1 SGHRS and CDR2 YFSETQ. Trimming cost V 1 base and J 2 bases, with 12 bases left between them. Here the CDR3 DNA reads TGCGCCAGCAGCTTGAGGGGGGGCAATCAAGAGACCCAGTACTTC. Residues: CASSLRGGNQETQYF.

The rearrangement links TRBV5-1 to TRBJ2-5; unclear D gene. V dropped 0 bases and J dropped 1 base, with 7 bases sitting between them. The CDR3 is made up of 14 amino acids. Per the germline V gene, CDR1 is SGHRS and CDR2 is YFSETQ. Written as DNA, the CDR3 is TGCGCCAGCAGCTTGGAACGGGTCCAAGAGACCCAGTACTTC. It encodes CASSLERVQETQYF.

The V call is TRBV7-2, the J call TRBJ2-2; 8 nucleotides agree with TRBD2. With 6 bases clipped from V and 1 base from J, the junction kept 7 bases outside the gene matches. Germline V lookup: CDR1 SGHTA, CDR2 FQGNSA. The CDR3 totals 16 residues. CDR3 bases: TGTGCCAGCAGTCAAATAGCGGGGCTGAACACCGGGGAGCTGTTTTTT. Translation gives CASSQIAGLNTGELFF.

V usage is TRBV4-2 and J usage is TRBJ2-2; TRBD1 might be the D (6 bases). The V gene's germline CDR1 is LGHNA and CDR2 YNFKEQ. With 2 bases removed from V and 4 bases from J, the gap between germline ends came to 11 bases. The CDR3 runs to 15 residues. The CDR3 DNA is TGTGCCAGCAGCCAACTCCTCAGGGGCACCGGGGAGCTGTTTTTT. Translation: CASSQLLRGTGELFF.

This chain connects TRBV4-3 to TRBJ2-1, with TRBD2 identical over 9 bases. With 8 bases clipped from V and 6 bases from J, the junction kept 11 bases outside the gene matches. CDR3 length: 15 residues. CDR1 and CDR2 (germline): LGHNA, YSLEER. The CDR3 reads CASATTSGSGNEQFF. The CDR3 DNA follows: TGCGCCAGCGCGACGACTAGCGGATCCGGCAATGAGCAGTTCTTC.

The V call is TRBV7-7, the J call TRBJ2-5; 8 nucleotides agree with TRBD2. Per germline, CDR1 SSHAT and CDR2 FNYEAQ (reference sequence). The CDR3 runs to 15 residues. Trimming took 5 bases from V and 9 from J; bases not matched to a gene: 14. This CDR3 reads CASSPQTGGAAPQYF. The CDR3 DNA reads TGTGCCAGCAGCCCGCAGACGGGGGGGGCCGCGCCCCAGTACTTC. The full variable domain, its missing parts supplied by reference TRBV7-7 and TRBJ2-5, is GAGVSQSPRYKVTKRGQDVTLRCDPISSHATLYWYQQALGQGPEFLTYFNYEAQPDKSGLPSDRFSAERPEGSISTLTIQRTEQRDSAMYRCASSPQTGGAAPQYFGPGTRLLVL.

The chain employs TRBV18 and TRBJ1-4; D is ambiguous. The CDR3 is 15 amino acids. V was shortened by 2 bases and J by 4 bases, with 11 bases between the two germline ends. Germline assignment: CDR1 KGHSH and CDR2 LQKENI. CDR3 sequence reads: CASSPSRIGNEKLFF. The CDR3, as DNA: TGTGCCAGCTCACCAAGCAGGATCGGTAATGAAAAACTGTTTTTT.

This clone was counted once. This chain joins TRBV18 and TRBJ1-5, with D perhaps TRBD1 (5 bases). The V end was cut by 2 bases, the J end by 0 bases, with 11 bases between. Germline lookup yields CDR1 KGHSH and CDR2 LQKENI. The CDR3 loop spans 16 amino acids. The CDR3 protein is CASSPGRADSNQPQHF. The CDR3, as DNA: TGTGCCAGCTCACCAGGCAGGGCTGATAGCAATCAGCCCCAGCATTTT.

This clone has a single count. The gene calls are TRBV25-1 and TRBJ1-1, with a possible D match to TRBD1 (6 bases). Trimming removed 2 bases from V and 6 bases from J, with 13 bases in between. The CDR3 sequence is 14 residues long. CDR1 and CDR2 (germline): MGHDK, SYGVNS. The CDR3 is CASSEPNRAAEAFF. The DNA of the CDR3 is TGTGCCAGCAGTGAACCGAACAGGGCCGCTGAAGCTTTCTTT.